A selection of T cell receptor beta chains follows, all from one sample in a study of T-cell reconstitution after alpha-beta-depleted transplantation in children. TCRdb reprocessed the PCR reads with MiXCR, giving one entry per CDR3 protein. This table has 250,000 to 300,000 distinct CDR3 sequences, more than 9% appearing once. The sequences come from PBMCs from the stem cell graft donor, collected from the stem cell graft. The origin of the receptors is a human donor who donated a stem cell graft to a child with SCID. Each CDR3 is given with its conserved first and last residue. D genes are given only for firm matches. Expanded clones get a size class; other rows say once, few or many, or leave the size out.

TRBD2 | few | TRBJ2-1 | TRBV5-1 | TGCGCCAGCAGCTTGCCCCTAGCGGGGGTATACAATGAGCAGTTCTTC | CASSLPLAGVYNEQFF
NA | NA | TRBJ1-3 | TRBV7-9 | TGTGCCAGCAACCCCGGGTTCGTCTCTGGAAACACCATATATTTT | CASNPGFVSGNTIYF
NA | few | TRBJ2-1 | TRBV4-1 | TGCGCCAGCAGCCAAGAAGGGAAGGGCCTAATCTATGAGCAGTTCTTC | CASSQEGKGLIYEQFF
NA | NA | TRBJ1-3 | TRBV18 | TGTGCCAGCTCACCACCTATCACAGAGTCTGGAAACACCATATATTTT | CASSPPITESGNTIYF
NA | few | TRBJ2-3 | TRBV7-2 | TGTGCCAGCAGCTTAGCGGGGCATGGGACAGATACGCAGTATTTT | CASSLAGHGTDTQYF
NA | NA | TRBJ1-5 | TRBV12-3/TRBV12-4 | TGTGCCAGCAGACCAGGGGGCAATCAGCCCCAGCATTTT | CASRPGGNQPQHF
TRBD1 | NA | TRBJ1-5 | TRBV6-1 | TGTGCCAGCACCGATTCGGGACAGGAGAATAGCAATCAGCCCCAGCATTTT | CASTDSGQENSNQPQHF
NA | few | TRBJ2-5 | TRBV20-1 | TGCAGTGCACCGGAAGGCACGGAGACCCAGTACTTC | CSAPEGTETQYF
TRBD1 | NA | TRBJ2-7 | TRBV12-3/TRBV12-4 | TGTGCCAGCAGCCGTCCCGGGACAGGGAACTACGAGCAGTACTTC | CASSRPGTGNYEQYF
TRBD2 | few | TRBJ2-1 | TRBV3-1 | TGTGCCAGCAGTCCCCTAGCGGGGGGGCGGAATGAGCAGTTCTTC | CASSPLAGGRNEQFF
NA | few | TRBJ1-1 | TRBV29-1 | TGCAGCGTTGGGGTTGGGGGCTCTGAAGCTTTCTTT | CSVGVGGSEAFF
TRBD1 | NA | TRBJ1-5 | TRBV5-1 | TGCGCCAGCAGCGAACAGGGGGCGCAGGGTCAGCCCCAGCATTTT | CASSEQGAQGQPQHF
TRBD1 | NA | TRBJ2-4 | TRBV27 | TGTGCCAGCAGTCCCTCGGGACAGGCTGGGGACATTCAGTACTTC | CASSPSGQAGDIQYF
TRBD1 | NA | TRBJ2-5 | TRBV5-1 | TGCGCCAGCAGCTACCGGACAGGGTCACCCCAAGAGACCCAGTACTTC | CASSYRTGSPQETQYF
NA | NA | TRBJ2-7 | TRBV7-9 | TGTGCCAGCAGCTTTCCGGAGACAGCCTCCTACGAGCAGTACTTC | CASSFPETASYEQYF
NA | NA | TRBJ2-5 | TRBV11-2 | TGTGCCAGCAGCCCCGGGGATGGCCGGCGAGAGACCCAGTACTTC | CASSPGDGRRETQYF
NA | many | TRBJ1-1 | TRBV29-1 | TGCAGCGTTGAAGCCCAGGGAGACGTGAACACTGAAGCTTTCTTT | CSVEAQGDVNTEAFF
NA | many | TRBJ2-5 | TRBV18 | TGTGCCAGCTCACCACCGGTTGTCTATGGCCAAGAGACCCAGTACTTC | CASSPPVVYGQETQYF
NA | few | TRBJ2-5 | TRBV5-1 | TGCGCCAGCAGCTTGTCGGGGGGCGGAGGGCGAGAGACCCAGTACTTC | CASSLSGGGGRETQYF
NA | few | TRBJ2-7 | TRBV14 | TGTGCCAGCAGCCAAGGCTCGGTCTACGAGCAGTACTTC | CASSQGSVYEQYF
NA | few | TRBJ2-7 | TRBV6-1 | TGTGCCAGCAGGGACGGCCGGTCCTCCTACGAGCAGTACTTC | CASRDGRSSYEQYF
TRBD1 | many | TRBJ2-1 | TRBV18 | TGTGCCAGCTCACCCGGGACAGGGGACAATGAGCAGTTCTTC | CASSPGTGDNEQFF
TRBD2 | NA | TRBJ2-5 | TRBV20-1 | TGCAGTGCTAGAGATGTGGGACTAGCGGGGTGGGAGACCCAGTACTTC | CSARDVGLAGWETQYF
TRBD2 | few | TRBJ2-1 | TRBV12-3/TRBV12-4 | TGTGCCAGCAGTAAGACTAGCGGGATACCCCTCCCGCAGTTCTTC | CASSKTSGIPLPQFF
NA | NA | TRBJ2-7 | TRBV7-9 | TGTGCCAGCAGCTTAGATCGTCTCAGGCCCTACGAGCAGTACTTC | CASSLDRLRPYEQYF
NA | few | TRBJ2-2 | TRBV6-5 | TGTGCCAGCAGTTACTCAGGGGTTCTCTCGGCGAACACCGGGGAGCTGTTTTTT | CASSYSGVLSANTGELFF
NA | NA | TRBJ2-2 | TRBV7-3 | TGTGCCAGCAGCCTCAATCCCGTTACCGGGGAGCTGTTTTTT | CASSLNPVTGELFF
NA | few | TRBJ2-3 | TRBV3-1 | TGTGCCAGCAGCCTTAAGGGGGGCACAGATACGCAGTATTTT | CASSLKGGTDTQYF
NA | NA | TRBJ1-1 | TRBV20-1 | TGCAGTGGAAGCAGGGACCCGAACACTGAAGCTTTCTTT | CSGSRDPNTEAFF
TRBD1 | NA | TRBJ1-2 | TRBV5-1 | TGCGCCAGCAGCGCCGGGACAGTCTATGGCTACACCTTC | CASSAGTVYGYTF
NA | many | TRBJ2-7 | TRBV4-2 | TGTGCCAGCAGCCAAGAGTTGAGGGGAGCGTACGAGCAGTACTTC | CASSQELRGAYEQYF
TRBD1 | few | TRBJ2-1 | TRBV11-2 | TGTGCCAGCAGCTTACGAGAGACAGGGTTCGTTGGGTACAATGAGCAGTTCTTC | CASSLRETGFVGYNEQFF
TRBD1 | NA | TRBJ2-2 | TRBV2 | TGTGCCAGCAGGGAGTCCCATACCGACAGCCCCAGGGGGACCGGGGAGCTGTTTTTT | CASRESHTDSPRGTGELFF
NA | many | TRBJ1-2 | TRBV10-3 | TGTGCCATCAGTGAGTCGCCGGGGGCCTATGGCTACACCTTC | CAISESPGAYGYTF
TRBD1 | NA | TRBJ1-6 | TRBV5-4 | TGTGCCAGCAGCTCCCACAGGGGGCTACGTTCAAGCTCCTATAATTCACCCCTCCACTTT | CASSSHRGLRSSSYNSPLHF
NA | few | TRBJ1-6 | TRBV25-1 | TGTGCCAGCGGCGGTGGCGGGGGGGGGAATTCACCCCTCCACTTT | CASGGGGGGNSPLHF
NA | NA | TRBJ2-1 | TRBV5-6 | TGTGCCAGCAGCCTTACGGATGAGCAGTTCTTC | CASSLTDEQFF
NA | NA | TRBJ2-7 | TRBV7-9 | TGTGCCAGCAGCTTAACGACAGAGGGCTACGAGCAGTACTTC | CASSLTTEGYEQYF
TRBD2 | NA | TRBJ2-7 | TRBV11-2 | TGTGCCAGCAGCCAACTAGCGGGGGGGCTTGAGCAGTACTTC | CASSQLAGGLEQYF
NA | many | TRBJ2-7 | TRBV24-1 | TGTGCCGCCAGGGTCGTGAACGAGCAGTACTTC | CAARVVNEQYF